The clone carrying this T cell receptor (beta chain) was picked up many times. As yet, its antigen is unknown. The data were obtained in a study of human T cells and chemical hapten exposure. Notes on the study in general: TCRs exceeding 1 in 1000 frequency stayed unchanged with DPC sensitization.

CDR1 is DFQATT and CDR2 is SNEGSKA in the germline V gene (reference sequence). V was pared by 6 bases and J by 1 base, with 3 bases of the junction left unmatched. The CDR3 loop spans 13 amino acids. Time point noted: healthy volunteer bleed at 2 weeks. From whole blood left unfractionated, total RNA was extracted. It was the library that attached unique molecular identifiers to individual cDNA molecules. TCRdb reprocessed the RACE reads via MiXCR and lists one record per CDR3 protein. There are around 130,000 distinct CDR3 sequences in the sample; approximately 8.3% occur only once, and about 1.8% lies in the top ten.

The sequenced material came from whole blood. The rearrangement uses TRBV20-1 and TRBJ2-7; 10 bases align to TRBD2. This TCR was sampled from a male donor in good health. Some clones in this sample may be carry-over from other donors' samples. CDR3 amino acids: CSARTSGSYEQYF. CDR3 sequence (DNA): TGCAGTGCGCGGACTAGCGGATCCTACGAGCAGTACTTC.